Below are 9 T cell receptor beta chains sequenced from a single sample in a study of shared clonotypes between healthy human individuals. The protocol was immunoSEQ multiplex PCR, while the TCRdb copy is restricted to in-frame clones and leaves out a portion. Of around 2.5 million clones detected, approximately 94% appear once; the ten largest clones hold roughly 0.36%. Specimen: naive CD4+ T cells from PBMCs. Subset noted: CD45RA+ positively selected. The receptors were gathered from a man younger than 35 in good health. Some clones in this sample may be carry-over from other donors' samples.

About this clone: Its ends do not fully match the called genes, so a read error is possible. J is TRBJ1-1 and V is TRBV7-6, with D possibly being TRBD1 (5 bases). CDR1 and CDR2 from the germline V gene are SGHVS and FNYEAQ. The CDR3 is made up of 17 amino acids. The CDR3 coding sequence is TGTGCCAGCAGCCTAGCTGGCAGGGCGGGCATGAACACTGAAGCTTTCTTT. It translates to CASSLAGRAGMNTEAFF.

The chain recombines TRBV6-1 with TRBJ1-2, with 7 nucleotides matching TRBD1. This CDR3 is built from 14 residues. V was pared by 8 bases and J by 5 bases, with 11 bases of the junction left unmatched. Germline CDR1 MNHNS, CDR2 SASEGT. The CDR3 loop is CASDPRQGKYGYTF. DNA of the CDR3: TGTGCCAGCGACCCCCGACAGGGCAAGTATGGCTACACCTTC.

This chain uses TRBV28 with TRBJ2-1; 7 bases line up with TRBD1. Per the germline V gene, CDR1 is MDHEN and CDR2 is SYDVKM. The V and J ends lost 7 bases and 0 bases, in that order; junction bases with no gene match: 9. The CDR3 length is 16 residues. CDR3 residues: CASTGTAFTSYNEQFF. In DNA form, the CDR3 reads TGTGCCAGCACCGGGACAGCCTTTACCTCCTACAATGAGCAGTTCTTC.

The rearrangement uses TRBV18 and TRBJ2-1; 7 positions match TRBD2. The J segment lost 4 bases and the V segment lost 6 bases, leaving 3 bases of the junction unmatched. From germline, CDR1 is KGHSH and CDR2 LQKENI. The CDR3 runs to 13 residues. This chain's CDR3 is CASSREGYNEQFF. CDR3 nucleotides: TGTGCCAGCTCGAGGGAGGGTTACAATGAGCAGTTCTTC.

This chain uses TRBV15 with TRBJ2-7; TRBD1 aligns across 8 bases. The length of the CDR3 is 15 residues. Looked up from germline, CDR1 is LNHNV and CDR2 is YYDKDF (reference sequence). Losses at the gene ends were 0 bases for V and 6 bases for J; bases not matched to a gene: 7. DNA for the CDR3: TGTGCCACCAGCAGAGACGACAGGGGTGCCTTCGAGCAGTACTTC. Its protein is CATSRDDRGAFEQYF. The complete variable domain, with remaining parts taken from reference TRBV15 and TRBJ2-7, reads DAMVIQNPRYQVTQFGKPVTLSCSQTLNHNVMYWYQQKSSQAPKLLFHYYDKDFNNEADTPDNFQSRRPNTSFCFLDIRSPGLGDTAMYLCATSRDDRGAFEQYFGPGTRLTVT.

The chain joins TRBV5-6 to TRBJ2-3; D not resolved. CDR1 and CDR2 (germline): SGHDT, YYEEEE. The CDR3 is 14 amino acids. The V end lost 2 bases, the J end lost 7 bases, and 14 bases lay between the germline ends. The CDR3 DNA follows: TGTGCCAGCAGCTTTTGGTCCGCCCCCCATACGCAGTATTTT. Its translation is CASSFWSAPHTQYF.

The chain links TRBV4-2 to TRBJ1-1; D unclear. From germline, CDR1 is LGHNA and CDR2 YNFKEQ. V gave up 4 bases and J gave up 1 base, with 7 bases separating them. The CDR3 is made up of 13 amino acids. DNA of the CDR3: TGTGCCAGCAGCCGAGGACGGAACACTGAAGCTTTCTTT. It specifies CASSRGRNTEAFF.

This sequence joins TRBV18 and TRBJ1-2; D is unclear. The CDR3 contains 15 residues. V lost 5 bases and J lost 3, with 16 bases in between. CDR1 is KGHSH and CDR2 is LQKENI in the germline V gene. The CDR3 sequence: CASSTLGWQDYGYTF. The CDR3 DNA is TGTGCCAGCTCAACATTAGGCTGGCAGGACTATGGCTACACCTTC.

The chain carries TRBV7-9 and TRBJ2-2; no reliable D call. This CDR3 is 14 amino acids long. Trimming removed 5 bases at V and 3 bases at J, with 10 bases between. Germline V gene sequence: CDR1 SEHNR, CDR2 FQNEAQ (reference sequence). The CDR3: CASSRLTDTGELFF. CDR3 bases: TGTGCCAGCAGCCGACTCACGGACACCGGGGAGCTGTTTTTT. Full variable domain (outside the CDR3, taken from reference TRBV7-9 and TRBJ2-2): DTGVSQNPRHKITKRGQNVTFRCDPISEHNRLYWYRQTLGQGPEFLTYFQNEAQLEKSRLLSDRFSAERPKGSFSTLEIQRTEQGDSAMYLCASSRLTDTGELFFGEGSRLTVL.